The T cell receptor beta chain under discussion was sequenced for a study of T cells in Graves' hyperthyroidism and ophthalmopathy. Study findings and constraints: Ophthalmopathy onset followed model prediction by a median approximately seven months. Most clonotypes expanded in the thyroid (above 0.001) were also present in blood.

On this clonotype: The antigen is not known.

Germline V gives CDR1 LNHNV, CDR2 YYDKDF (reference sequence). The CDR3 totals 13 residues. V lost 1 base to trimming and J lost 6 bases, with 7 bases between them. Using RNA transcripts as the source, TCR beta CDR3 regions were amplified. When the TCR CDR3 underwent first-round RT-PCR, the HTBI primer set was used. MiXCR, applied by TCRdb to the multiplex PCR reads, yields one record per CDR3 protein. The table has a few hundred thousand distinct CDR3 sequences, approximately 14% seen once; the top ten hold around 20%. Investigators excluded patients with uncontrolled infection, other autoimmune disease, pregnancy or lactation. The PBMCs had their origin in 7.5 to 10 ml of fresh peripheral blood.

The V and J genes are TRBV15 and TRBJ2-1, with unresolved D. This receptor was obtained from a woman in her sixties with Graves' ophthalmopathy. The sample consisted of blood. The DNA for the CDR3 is TGTGCCACCAGCAGAGTACGGTTCAATGAGCAGTTCTTC. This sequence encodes CATSRVRFNEQFF.